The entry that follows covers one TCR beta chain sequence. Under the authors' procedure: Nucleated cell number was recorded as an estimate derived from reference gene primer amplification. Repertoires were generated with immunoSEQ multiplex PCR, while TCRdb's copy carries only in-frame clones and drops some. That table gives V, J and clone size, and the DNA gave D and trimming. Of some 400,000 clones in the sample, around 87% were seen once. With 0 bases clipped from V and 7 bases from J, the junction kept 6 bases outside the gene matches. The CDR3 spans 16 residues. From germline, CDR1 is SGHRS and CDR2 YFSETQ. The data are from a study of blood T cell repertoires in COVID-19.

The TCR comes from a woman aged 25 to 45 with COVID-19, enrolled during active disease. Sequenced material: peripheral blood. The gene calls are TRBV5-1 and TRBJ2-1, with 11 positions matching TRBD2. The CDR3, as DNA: TGCGCCAGCAGCTTGGTGACTAGCGGGACAGGGAATGAGCAGTTCTTC. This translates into CASSLVTSGTGNEQFF.